This TCR beta chain was sequenced for a study of early T cells in non-severe SARS-CoV-2 infection. About the research overall: From unsorted whole blood, bulk RNA was sequenced, and the chains remained unpaired.

MiXCR, run by TCRdb on the 5' RACE reads, gives a single entry per CDR3 protein. This sample yields about 68,000 distinct CDR3 sequences, of which 11% are seen a single time; approximately 5.9% belongs to the top ten. This clonotype was seen ten or more times. The junction had 5 bases not matched to a gene; V was cut back by 7 bases and J by 3 bases. The germline gives CDR1 SQVTM, CDR2 ANQGSEA. This CDR3 comprises 13 residues. Sequencing used whole blood. The V call is TRBV29-1, the J call TRBJ1-5; 8 positions match TRBD1. The receptor's source is an adult who was a healthcare worker with PCR-confirmed SARS-CoV-2 infection or an uninfected control (not recorded which). CDR3 in amino acids: CSAGTGANQPQHF. In DNA form, the CDR3 reads TGCAGCGCCGGGACAGGTGCCAATCAGCCCCAGCATTTT.